These 21 T cell receptor beta chains share one sample of origin, sequenced in a study of cytomegalovirus exposure and HLA in healthy donors. The table came from immunoSEQ multiplex PCR; TCRdb's copy has only in-frame clones and leaves some out. The sample shows 200,000 to 250,000 clones, less than 90% of them seen only once. Material: PBMCs. The receptors here all came from a man between 18 and 35 years old in good health and CMV-seropositive.

The V gene is TRBV6-1, the J gene TRBJ2-7; weak D call: TRBD1 (6 bases). V was pared by 4 bases and J by 3 bases, with 10 bases between. The germline V gene has CDR1 MNHNS and CDR2 SASEGT. The CDR3 is 13 residues long. CDR3 bases: TGTGCCAGCAGTGCAGGGGTCCGCTACGAGCAGTACTTC. Translated, it gives CASSAGVRYEQYF.

This chain uses TRBV6-1 with TRBJ1-5, with TRBD1 matching over 9 bases. Germline V lookup: CDR1 MNHNS, CDR2 SASEGT. This CDR3 region has 14 residues. The junction had 11 bases not matched to a gene; V was cut back by 8 bases and J by 9 bases. Here the CDR3 reads CASARDRAPGPQHF. In nucleotides, the CDR3 is TGTGCCAGCGCGCGGGACAGGGCCCCCGGGCCCCAGCATTTT.

The DNA for the CDR3 is TGCAGCGTTGAAGATCGACTAGCGGGAATGGGGACCCAGTACTTC. Translating it yields CSVEDRLAGMGTQYF. The J gene is TRBJ2-5, the V gene TRBV29-1, with TRBD2 matching 11 bases. Germline CDR1 SQVTM, CDR2 ANQGSEA. The CDR3 extends over 15 amino acids. The V gene end was trimmed by 0 bases and the J gene end by 7 bases; junction bases not matched to a gene: 7.

The gene calls are TRBV6-4 and TRBJ2-7; TRBD2 aligns across 13 bases. The CDR3 totals 16 residues. V was pared by 5 bases and J by 0 bases, with 4 bases of the junction left unmatched. CDR1 MRHNA and CDR2 SNTAGT come from the germline V gene. The CDR3 region is CASSSTSGRASYEQYF. The CDR3 nucleotides read TGTGCCAGCAGTTCCACTAGCGGGAGGGCCTCCTACGAGCAGTACTTC.

The gene calls are TRBV10-1 and TRBJ2-2; D is possibly TRBD1 or TRBD2 (5 bases each). Germline V CDR1 and CDR2: WNHNN, SYGVQD (reference sequence). This CDR3 spans 15 amino acids. The V end lost 0 bases, the J end lost 4 bases, and 9 bases lay between the germline ends. The CDR3 sequence: CASSESSGGTGELFF. In DNA form, the CDR3 reads TGCGCCAGCAGTGAGTCGTCTGGGGGCACCGGGGAGCTGTTTTTT.

The V gene is TRBV5-6, the J gene TRBJ2-7; 11 bases are shared with TRBD2. After removal of 5 bases from V and 8 bases from J, the junction contained 6 bases not matched to a gene. CDR3 size: 13 residues. Germline V gene lookup returns CDR1 SGHDT and CDR2 YYEEEE. The chain's CDR3 is CASRRGTSGKQYF. The CDR3 nucleotides read TGTGCCAGCAGGCGCGGGACTAGCGGAAAGCAGTACTTC. The full variable domain, with the rest looked up from reference TRBV5-6 and TRBJ2-7, is DAGVTQSPTHLIKTRGQQVTLRCSPKSGHDTVSWYQQALGQGPQFIFQYYEEEERQRGNFPDRFSGHQFPNYSSELNVNALLLGDSALYLCASRRGTSGKQYFGPGTRLTVT.

The V call is TRBV11-2, the J call TRBJ2-2; 8 bases map to TRBD1. V lost 3 bases, J lost 4 bases, and 7 bases stayed unmatched. The CDR3 contains 16 residues. The germline gives CDR1 SGHAT, CDR2 FQNNGV. CDR3 sequence reads: CASSLRTGIGTGELFF. CDR3 in DNA: TGTGCCAGCAGCTTGAGGACAGGGATAGGCACCGGGGAGCTGTTTTTT.

This sequence joins TRBV28 and TRBJ1-2, with D possibly TRBD1 on 6 matching bases. The CDR3 has 14 residues. Trimming cost V 6 bases and J 7 bases, with 18 bases left between them. The germline V gene encodes CDR1 MDHEN and CDR2 SYDVKM. In DNA, the CDR3 is TGTGCCAGCAGCAAAGGCCGGGGGGCGCTTGGCTACACCTTC. It encodes CASSKGRGALGYTF.

This clone came up once. The CDR3 loop is CASMSTHEQYF. For the CDR3, the DNA is TGTGCCAGCATGAGTACCCACGAGCAGTACTTC. The chain employs TRBV27 and TRBJ2-7; D is unclear. The CDR3 has 11 residues. The V end lost 7 bases, the J end lost 5 bases, and 9 bases lay between the germline ends. CDR1 is MNHEY and CDR2 is SMNVEV in the germline V gene (reference sequence).

This chain links TRBV5-1 with TRBJ2-2, with a possible D match to TRBD1 (6 bases). This CDR3 is built from 13 residues. Trimming removed 7 bases from V and 4 bases from J, with 11 bases in between. CDR1 and CDR2 from the germline V gene are SGHRS and YFSETQ. The CDR3 DNA reads as TGCGCCAGCCAGGGGAGCGGCACCGGGGAGCTGTTTTTT. It translates to CASQGSGTGELFF. The entire variable domain, with the rest obtained from reference TRBV5-1 and TRBJ2-2, is as follows: KAGVTQTPRYLIKTRGQQVTLSCSPISGHRSVSWYQQTPGQGLQFLFEYFSETQRNKGNFPGRFSGRQFSNSRSEMNVSTLELGDSALYLCASQGSGTGELFFGEGSRLTVL.

V usage is TRBV5-6 and J usage is TRBJ2-5; 7 nucleotides align to TRBD2. This CDR3 region has 14 residues. Germline V CDR1 and CDR2: SGHDT, YYEEEE. With 6 bases clipped from V and 4 bases from J, the junction kept 9 bases outside the gene matches. CDR3 sequence: CASNRGEVGETQYF. The DNA for the CDR3 is TGTGCCAGCAATCGGGGGGAAGTGGGAGAGACCCAGTACTTC.

This chain uses TRBV19 with TRBJ2-5, with 11 nucleotides matching TRBD2. This CDR3 contains 14 residues. In germline, CDR1 is LNHDA, CDR2 SQIVND (reference sequence). Trimming at V came to 4 bases and at J to 5 bases, leaving 3 bases not matched to a gene. As DNA, the CDR3 is TGTGCCAGTAGTAAACTAGCGGGAGATGAGACCCAGTACTTC. This encodes CASSKLAGDETQYF.

The gene calls are TRBV30 and TRBJ2-7; D remains ambiguous. Germline CDR1 GTSNPN, CDR2 SVGIG (reference sequence). The CDR3 covers 14 residues. Trimming left V 2 bases short and J 2 bases short, with 13 bases between. Here the CDR3 reads CAWSPGSGAYEQYF. In DNA form, the CDR3 reads TGTGCCTGGAGTCCTGGTAGTGGAGCCTACGAGCAGTACTTC.

The V gene is TRBV5-1, the J gene TRBJ2-3; D gene uncertain. Per the germline V gene, CDR1 is SGHRS and CDR2 is YFSETQ. V lost 0 bases and J 3 bases, leaving 11 bases between the germline ends. This CDR3 has 15 amino acids. As DNA, the CDR3 is TGCGCCAGCAGCTTGGCCCCGGAGTCAACAGATACGCAGTATTTT. Its translation is CASSLAPESTDTQYF.

V usage is TRBV4-1 and J usage is TRBJ2-7, with TRBD2 matching 10 bases. CDR1 is MGHRA and CDR2 is YSYEKL in the germline V gene. The CDR3 spans 15 residues. With 4 bases clipped from V and 0 bases from J, the junction kept 3 bases outside the gene matches. CDR3 sequence (DNA): TGCGCCAGCAGCCTCGGGACTAGCGTCTCCTACGAGCAGTACTTC. This sequence encodes CASSLGTSVSYEQYF.

This chain uses TRBV2 with TRBJ2-5; TRBD2 is a possible D gene (6 bases). The germline V and J ends were trimmed by 7 bases and 4 bases, with 10 bases remaining between them. Per germline, CDR1 SNHLY and CDR2 FYNNEI. This CDR3 spans 12 amino acids. For the CDR3, the DNA is TGTGCCAGCAAACTAGCCCCAGAGACCCAGTACTTC. Translated, it gives CASKLAPETQYF.

The chain has TRBV4-2 and TRBJ2-2; D not certain. This CDR3 contains 17 residues. V was clipped by 0 bases and J by 4 bases, with 15 bases between them. The germline CDR1 and CDR2 sequences are LGHNA and YNFKEQ. CDR3 coding DNA: TGTGCCAGCAGCCAAGAAAGGTGGCAGGCTCTCACCGGGGAGCTGTTTTTT. This translates into CASSQERWQALTGELFF.

The chain couples TRBV2 to TRBJ2-7; D tentatively reads TRBD1 or TRBD2 (6 bases each). V gave up 4 bases and J gave up 3 bases, with 13 bases separating them. Germline lookup yields CDR1 SNHLY and CDR2 FYNNEI. The CDR3 totals 14 residues. Written as DNA, the CDR3 is TGTGCCAGCAGTGTGGAGGGCAGGGGCTACGAGCAGTACTTC. Protein product: CASSVEGRGYEQYF.

This chain joins TRBV6-5 and TRBJ1-1, with D unclear. Germline-derived CDR1 and CDR2 are MNHEY and SVGAGI. The V end was cut by 0 bases, the J end by 0 bases, with 8 bases between. The CDR3 covers 15 residues. This CDR3 is CASSYSSLLNTEAFF. The CDR3 nucleotides read TGTGCCAGCAGTTACTCGTCTCTACTGAACACTGAAGCTTTCTTT.

This chain joins TRBV5-1 and TRBJ2-7, with D perhaps TRBD2 (5 bases). Trimming pared 4 bases from V and 4 bases from J, leaving 12 bases between. The CDR3 loop spans 13 amino acids. Germline CDR1 is SGHRS and CDR2 is YFSETQ. In DNA form, the CDR3 reads TGCGCCAGCAGCCCGGCGGGTTCTTACGAGCAGTACTTC. Translation: CASSPAGSYEQYF.

The CDR3 DNA reads as TGTGCCAGCAGTTTCGGGACAGGGGCTTACAATGAGCAGTTCTTC. This gives the protein CASSFGTGAYNEQFF. The chain couples TRBV6-5 to TRBJ2-1; 10 nucleotides align to TRBD1. CDR1 and CDR2 (germline): MNHEY, SVGAGI. V dropped 4 bases and J dropped 4; count of bases not matched to a gene: 4. CDR3 size: 15 residues.